This T cell receptor beta chain was documented in a study of T-cell reconstitution after alpha-beta-depleted transplantation in children. Study-wide results and limits: Some patients' high day-60 TCRbeta diversity was attributed to recipient cells surviving conditioning. When one year had passed after transplant, most T-cell counts and diversity came from newly produced T cells. Several hundred expanded graft clones reportedly supplied alpha-beta T cells about two months after transplant.

Many counts were recorded for this clonotype. What it recognizes is unknown. There are 15 residues in the CDR3. Germline CDR1 is LGHNA and CDR2 is YNFKEQ. Trimming took off 1 base at V and 4 bases at J, with 14 bases between the two ends. Researchers prepared the TCRbeta library using unique molecular identifiers, the study reports. A single record per CDR3 protein comes from TCRdb applying MiXCR to the PCR reads. The data contain 280,000 or so distinct CDR3 sequences, 9.5% to 13% of them singletons. The sequencing used peripheral blood, collected 180 days after TCRalphabeta/CD19-depleted stem cell transplant. The TCR comes from a male patient aged 2 to 10 who had a stem cell transplant for chronic granulomatous disease, so the T cells may come from the graft donor. This rearrangement joins TRBV4-2 to TRBJ2-7, with D possibly matching TRBD2 (6 bases). This CDR3 is CASSQVHGGDYEQYF. CDR3 sequence (DNA): TGTGCCAGCAGCCAAGTCCACGGGGGAGATTACGAGCAGTACTTC.